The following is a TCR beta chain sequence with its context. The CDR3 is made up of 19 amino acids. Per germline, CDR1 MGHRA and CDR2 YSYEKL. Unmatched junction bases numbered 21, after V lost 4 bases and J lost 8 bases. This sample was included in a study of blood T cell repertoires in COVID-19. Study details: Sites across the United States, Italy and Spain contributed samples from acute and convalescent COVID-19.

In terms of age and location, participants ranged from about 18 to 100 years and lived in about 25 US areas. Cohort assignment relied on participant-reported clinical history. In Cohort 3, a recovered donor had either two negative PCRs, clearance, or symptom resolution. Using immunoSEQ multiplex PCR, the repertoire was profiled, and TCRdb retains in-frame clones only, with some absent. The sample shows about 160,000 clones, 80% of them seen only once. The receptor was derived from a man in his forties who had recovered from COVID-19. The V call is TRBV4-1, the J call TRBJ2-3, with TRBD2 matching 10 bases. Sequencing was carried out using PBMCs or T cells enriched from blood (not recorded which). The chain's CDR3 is CASSPNPAGGPNLGGTQYF. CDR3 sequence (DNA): TGCGCCAGCAGCCCCAACCCAGCGGGGGGGCCGAATCTGGGGGGTACGCAGTATTTT.